These 28 T cell receptor beta chains came from one sample sequenced in a study of regulatory T cells in long-lasting Graves disease. Time point here: persistent/refractory GD, antithyroid drugs over 5 years with positive TRAb. From RNA extracted from PBMCs, the TCR library was made. Building the TCR beta libraries relied on iRepertoire HTBI primers, and CDR3 regions underwent Arm-PCR. A single record per CDR3 protein comes from TCRdb applying MiXCR to the multiplex PCR reads. The top ten clones hold 25% to 30% of a sample with a few hundred thousand distinct CDR3 sequences, less than 30% of them seen once. The sequencing used peripheral blood mononuclear cells (PBMCs), collected when the disease was refractory, from a patient treated with antithyroid drugs. The receptors shown here come from a woman in her 40s with Graves disease.

The chain combines TRBV4-1 with TRBJ2-7, with D possibly being TRBD1 (6 bases). From germline, CDR1 is MGHRA and CDR2 YSYEKL. V lost 3 bases to trimming and J lost 7 bases, with 19 bases between them. The CDR3 covers 15 residues. The CDR3 nucleotides are TGCGCCAGCAGCCAGTCCGAAACAGGGACGGGGGAGCAGTACTTC. The encoded protein is CASSQSETGTGEQYF.

This clonotype showed up many times. The V call is TRBV2, the J call TRBJ2-5; possibly TRBD1 for D (5 bases). The V end lost 4 bases, the J end lost 0 bases, and 6 bases lay between the germline ends. The germline gives CDR1 SNHLY, CDR2 FYNNEI. The CDR3 spans 13 residues. CDR3 nucleotides: TGTGCCAGCAGTGCGGACAACCAAGAGACCCAGTACTTC. Its translation is CASSADNQETQYF.

The V gene is TRBV6-9, the J gene TRBJ1-3; no definite D call. The germline gives CDR1 MNHGY, CDR2 SVAAGI. The CDR3 is 16 amino acids. Between the trimmed V and J ends, which lost 3 bases and 0 bases, there was a span of 12 bases. CDR3 protein: CASSYSGLTSGNTIYF. CDR3 in DNA: TGTGCCAGCAGTTACTCAGGTCTCACCTCTGGAAACACCATATATTTT.

This clonotype has more than one count but fewer than ten. V usage is TRBV10-3 and J usage is TRBJ2-7; D is unresolved. Trimming stripped 1 base from V and 3 bases from J, with 19 bases between. Germline V gene data show CDR1 as ENHRY and CDR2 as SYGVKD. The CDR3 is made up of 17 amino acids. In DNA, the CDR3 is TGTGCCATCAGTGAGTATGGGTCGAATCCATACCTCTACGAGCAGTACTTC. It specifies CAISEYGSNPYLYEQYF.

V gene TRBV5-1 combines with J gene TRBJ2-6; 8 bases map to TRBD2. The trim removed 1 base at V and 0 bases at J, leaving 6 bases unmatched. Germline V CDR1 and CDR2: SGHRS, YFSETQ. This CDR3 is 18 amino acids long. This CDR3 reads CASSLHTSGNSGANVLTF. The CDR3 coding sequence is TGCGCCAGCAGCTTGCACACTAGCGGAAACTCTGGGGCCAACGTCCTGACTTTC.

The chain uses TRBV30 and TRBJ1-5; perhaps TRBD1 as D (6 bases). The V end lost 0 bases, the J end lost 6 bases, and 12 bases lay between the germline ends. The germline V gene has CDR1 GTSNPN and CDR2 SVGIG (reference sequence). The CDR3 has 14 residues. The CDR3 here is CAWSVQGVSQPQHF. For the CDR3, the DNA is TGTGCCTGGAGTGTACAGGGAGTATCTCAGCCCCAGCATTTT.

In this sample, this clonotype turned up many times. This rearrangement joins TRBV9 to TRBJ2-7, with D possibly TRBD2 on 6 matching bases. The CDR3 extends over 14 amino acids. CDR1 is SGDLS and CDR2 is YYNGEE in the germline V gene. V lost 2 bases and J lost 0, with 9 bases in between. The CDR3 coding sequence is TGTGCCAGCAGCGTCAGGGACTTCTCCTACGAGCAGTACTTC. Its translation: CASSVRDFSYEQYF.

CDR3 loop: CASSGSGRSPNEQFF. As DNA, the CDR3 is TGTGCCAGCAGCGGCAGCGGGAGATCCCCCAATGAGCAGTTCTTC. V and J are TRBV9 and TRBJ2-1; 8 positions match TRBD2. Germline CDR1 reads SGDLS; CDR2 reads YYNGEE. With V trimmed by 3 bases and J by 6 bases, 8 bases remained unmatched. This CDR3 has 15 residues.

This clonotype was found many times. The J gene is TRBJ2-7, the V gene TRBV7-2, with 12 bases identical to TRBD2. The CDR3 sequence is 14 residues long. V was pared by 6 bases and J by 2 bases, with 2 bases of the junction left unmatched. Germline values: CDR1 SGHTA, CDR2 FQGNSA. The CDR3 bases are TGTGCCAGCAGGACTAGCGGGAGCACCTACGAGCAGTACTTC. Protein product: CASRTSGSTYEQYF.

The chain uses TRBV28 and TRBJ2-3, with D tentatively TRBD2 (5 bases). V lost 3 bases and J 4 bases, leaving 11 bases between the germline ends. The CDR3 spans 14 residues. From germline, CDR1 is MDHEN and CDR2 SYDVKM. The CDR3 loop is CASSLEVEADTQYF. The CDR3 bases are TGTGCCAGCAGTTTGGAGGTGGAGGCAGATACGCAGTATTTT.

J is TRBJ2-2 and V is TRBV7-2, with unresolved D. CDR3 length: 14 amino acids. The V gene's germline CDR1 is SGHTA and CDR2 FQGNSA. The V end lost 5 bases, the J end lost 1 base, and 8 bases lay between the germline ends. The CDR3 nucleotides are TGTGCCAGCAGCCCCAGAAGGAACACCGGGGAGCTGTTTTTT. Protein product: CASSPRRNTGELFF.

The chain is built from TRBV20-1 and TRBJ2-3, with 13 nucleotides matching TRBD2. The CDR3 totals 14 residues. Germline assignment: CDR1 DFQATT and CDR2 SNEGSKA (reference sequence). CDR3 coding DNA: TGCAGGGGGACTAGCGGGACAAGCACAGATACGCAGTATTTT. It yields the protein CRGTSGTSTDTQYF.

This chain links TRBV7-9 with TRBJ2-5, with D unresolved. The V end lost 1 base, the J end lost 5 bases, and 11 bases lay between the germline ends. Looked up from germline, CDR1 is SEHNR and CDR2 is FQNEAQ (reference sequence). The CDR3 runs 14 residues. This chain's CDR3 is CASSLGSRQETQYF. The CDR3 DNA reads as TGTGCCAGCAGCTTAGGATCCAGGCAGGAGACCCAGTACTTC.

Ten or more counts support this clonotype. The chain joins TRBV12-3 or TRBV12-4 to TRBJ2-7, with 7 bases identical to TRBD1. The CDR3 sequence is 13 residues long. Trimming cost V 4 bases and J 3 bases; bases outside gene matches: 3. The CDR3 bases are TGTGCCAGCAGTTCCCGGACAGGCTACGAGCAGTACTTC. Amino acids: CASSSRTGYEQYF.

The chain couples TRBV20-1 to TRBJ2-1, with 11 positions matching TRBD2. The germline V gene has CDR1 DFQATT and CDR2 SNEGSKA (reference sequence). Unmatched junction bases numbered 13, after V lost 6 bases and J lost 9 bases. This CDR3 contains 15 residues. CDR3 DNA sequence: TGCAGTGCGGTTGGACTAGCGGGCCCAGGTGGTGAGCAGTTCTTC. Translation: CSAVGLAGPGGEQFF.

This clonotype was observed at least ten times. This rearrangement joins TRBV7-8 to TRBJ2-5; either TRBD1 or TRBD2 may supply D (5 bases each). Trimming shortened V by 8 bases and J by 2 bases, and 15 bases separated the two germline ends. Germline lookup yields CDR1 SGHVS and CDR2 FQNEAQ. The CDR3 has 14 amino acids. CDR3 loop: CASLKGRTQETQYF. For the CDR3, the DNA is TGTGCCAGCCTAAAGGGACGGACACAAGAGACCCAGTACTTC.

A few counts support this clonotype. This rearrangement joins TRBV7-2 to TRBJ2-7; D might be TRBD1 (6 bases). The V end lost 5 bases, the J end lost 0 bases, and 14 bases lay between the germline ends. The germline V gene encodes CDR1 SGHTA and CDR2 FQGNSA. The CDR3 is 15 residues long. The CDR3 loop reads CASSVSTGSSYEQYF. CDR3 bases: TGTGCCAGCAGCGTCAGTACAGGGAGCTCCTACGAGCAGTACTTC.

The J gene is TRBJ2-5, the V gene TRBV6-2 or TRBV6-3; maybe TRBD2 (6 bases). CDR3 length equals 10 residues. Trimming stripped 7 bases from V and 7 bases from J, with 7 bases between. Per germline, CDR1 MNHEY and CDR2 SVGEGT. The CDR3 spells CASKAGTQYF. CDR3 bases: TGTGCCAGCAAAGCGGGGACCCAGTACTTC.

Comment on this clonotype: This may arise from a read error, as a much more abundant clone is one base away. The V gene is TRBV2, the J gene TRBJ2-7; TRBD1 matches 9 bases. The ends lost 11 bases at V and 0 bases at J; junction bases unmatched: 11. This CDR3 region has 15 residues. The germline CDR1 and CDR2 sequences are SNHLY and FYNNEI. The CDR3 DNA reads as TGTGCCGTCGAACAGTCGGGACAGGGCTCCTACGAGCAGTACTTC. Amino acid sequence: CAVEQSGQGSYEQYF.

This clonotype was observed at least ten times. The V gene is TRBV28, the J gene TRBJ1-1, with D perhaps TRBD1 (5 bases). CDR3 length: 14 amino acids. The V end was cut by 3 bases, the J end by 6 bases, with 14 bases between. Germline CDR1 MDHEN, CDR2 SYDVKM. CDR3 amino acids: CASSFFTGTSEAFF. CDR3 sequence (DNA): TGTGCCAGCAGTTTCTTCACAGGTACTTCTGAAGCTTTCTTT.

The genes are TRBV6-1 and TRBJ2-1; D is possibly TRBD1 or TRBD2 (5 bases each). Trimming removed 6 bases from V and 6 bases from J, with 15 bases in between. The CDR3 runs to 14 residues. CDR1 and CDR2 (germline): MNHNS, SASEGT. CDR3 loop: CASRRDHSSNEQFF. The CDR3 DNA follows: TGTGCCAGCAGAAGGGACCACTCGAGCAATGAGCAGTTCTTC.

As for this clonotype: A junction end diverges from the germline sequence, so it may reflect a read error. This chain links TRBV19 with TRBJ2-1; the D gene is possibly TRBD2 (5 bases). This CDR3 region has 15 residues. Germline V gene sequence: CDR1 LNHDA, CDR2 SQIVND (reference sequence). CDR3 region: CASSIRQDSYNERFF. CDR3 bases: TGTGCCAGTAGTATAAGGCAGGACTCCTACAATGAGCGGTTCTTC.

Many counts were recorded for this clonotype. V gene TRBV7-8 combines with J gene TRBJ2-2; TRBD1 might be the D (6 bases). From germline, CDR1 is SGHVS and CDR2 FQNEAQ. V was trimmed by 6 bases and J by 2 bases, leaving 16 bases between them. The CDR3 contains 16 residues. This chain's CDR3 is CASSPSGTRNTGELFF. As DNA, the CDR3 is TGTGCCAGCAGTCCCTCTGGGACAAGAAACACCGGGGAGCTGTTTTTT.

The sample holds one count of this clonotype. This chain links TRBV28 with TRBJ2-7; D is possibly TRBD2 (5 bases). Germline values: CDR1 MDHEN, CDR2 SYDVKM. Trimming stripped 2 bases from V and 4 bases from J, with 21 bases between. The CDR3 sequence is 17 residues long. The CDR3 region has the DNA TGTGCCAGCAGTTTACCGGAGGACGGAGACCCTCGGTACGAGCAGTACTTC. This translates into CASSLPEDGDPRYEQYF.

This clonotype was recorded a few times. The V call is TRBV10-3, the J call TRBJ2-5; D tentatively reads TRBD1 or TRBD2 (6 bases each). Germline V gene lookup returns CDR1 ENHRY and CDR2 SYGVKD. V was pared by 11 bases and J by 2 bases, with 21 bases between. There are 15 residues in the CDR3. The CDR3 nucleotides read TGTGCCGCGGGCTCAACCTGGGGGGCTCAAGAGACCCAGTACTTC. Its translation: CAAGSTWGAQETQYF.

This clonotype was seen at least ten times. The rearrangement links TRBV2 to TRBJ2-7, with 9 bases that match TRBD1. The V and J ends lost 3 bases and 6 bases, in that order; junction bases with no gene match: 15. This CDR3 is 17 amino acids long. Germline V CDR1 and CDR2: SNHLY, FYNNEI. The CDR3 DNA reads TGTGCCAGCAGTGATTCAAGCCAAGGGACAGGGATCATCGAGCAGTACTTC. The encoded protein is CASSDSSQGTGIIEQYF.

The genes are TRBV20-1 and TRBJ2-7; 14 bases fit TRBD2. The CDR3 has 16 residues. Germline V gene lookup returns CDR1 DFQATT and CDR2 SNEGSKA (reference sequence). CDR3 protein: CSAKRPGTSGSSEQYF. CDR3 nucleotides: TGCAGCGCCAAAAGACCCGGGACTAGCGGGAGTAGCGAGCAGTACTTC.

This clonotype was seen repeatedly, ten times or more. The J gene is TRBJ2-2, the V gene TRBV15; D is undetermined. CDR3 length: 15 amino acids. Trimming removed 2 bases at V and 5 bases at J, with 12 bases between. Germline V gives CDR1 LNHNV, CDR2 YYDKDF (reference sequence). The CDR3 DNA reads TGTGCCACCAGCAGAACCCCACCAAGGACCGGGGAGCTGTTTTTT. Encoded protein: CATSRTPPRTGELFF.